This paragraph reports one T cell receptor (beta chain). This specimen comes from a study of cytomegalovirus exposure and HLA in healthy donors. Use of 60 Vbeta and 13 Jbeta primers characterized the PCR. Data came from immunoSEQ multiplex PCR; TCRdb stores just in-frame clones and leaves some out. The sample holds under 150,000 clones, over 70% seen once. The trim removed 5 bases at V and 6 bases at J, leaving 3 bases unmatched. The CDR3 loop spans 14 amino acids. Per the germline V gene, CDR1 is SGHNT and CDR2 is YENEEA. V usage is TRBV11-3 and J usage is TRBJ2-2; 10 bases fit TRBD1. The TCR comes from a man aged 18 to 29 in good health and CMV-seronegative. The sequenced material came from PBMCs. The CDR3 here is CASSRTGGAGELFF. The CDR3 DNA reads as TGTGCCAGCAGCAGGACAGGGGGGGCCGGGGAGCTGTTTTTT.